Shown below are 32 T cell receptor beta chains from a single sample sequenced in a study of T-cell memory formation after mild COVID-19. From the 5' RACE reads, TCRdb called clonotypes with MiXCR, one entry per CDR3 protein. The sample shows about 270,000 distinct CDR3 sequences, over 15% of them seen only once. Sample: PBMCs or a T cell subset sorted from them (not recorded which). Receptor source: an adult woman who had mild COVID-19 (a few samples of this study predate the infection). Cell type and time point are not known.

This clonotype was detected only a few times. The chain combines TRBV29-1 with TRBJ1-1; a possible D gene is TRBD1 (5 bases). The CDR3 is 11 residues long. The V gene lost 8 bases and the J gene lost 5 bases, with 12 bases spanning the gap. The germline V gene has CDR1 SQVTM and CDR2 ANQGSEA. The CDR3 loop reads CSPGTETEAFF. The CDR3 DNA reads TGCAGCCCCGGGACGGAGACTGAAGCTTTCTTT.

The chain joins TRBV29-1 to TRBJ1-2; no clear D gene. Germline V gene sequence: CDR1 SQVTM, CDR2 ANQGSEA. V lost 1 base, J lost 3 bases, and 12 bases lay in between. The CDR3 loop spans 14 amino acids. This chain's CDR3 is CSVEVRVGYYGYTF. CDR3 bases: TGCAGCGTTGAAGTGCGCGTGGGTTACTATGGCTACACCTTC.

The chain recombines TRBV10-3 with TRBJ1-1, with TRBD1 matching 7 bases. Germline V gives CDR1 ENHRY, CDR2 SYGVKD. The junction had 5 bases not matched to a gene; V was cut back by 3 bases and J by 7 bases. This CDR3 has 13 amino acids. CDR3 in amino acids: CAISEDGTVEAFF. CDR3 in DNA: TGTGCCATCAGTGAAGATGGGACAGTTGAAGCTTTCTTT.

This clonotype was counted many times. The chain couples TRBV6-5 to TRBJ2-1, with 7 bases matching TRBD1. CDR3 length: 12 residues. Trimming removed 7 bases from V and 9 bases from J; junction bases left unmatched: 6. Germline-derived CDR1 and CDR2 are MNHEY and SVGAGI. CDR3 coding DNA: TGTGCCAGCAACTCAGGGGGTCGTGAGCAGTTCTTC. Encoded protein: CASNSGGREQFF.

This chain connects TRBV7-3 to TRBJ2-3; 8 nucleotides match TRBD2. Germline V gene sequence: CDR1 SGHTA, CDR2 FQGTGA. This CDR3 is built from 15 residues. With 4 bases clipped from V and 5 bases from J, the junction kept 8 bases outside the gene matches. The CDR3 is CASSSGTRTVDTQYF. CDR3 nucleotides: TGTGCCAGCAGCTCCGGGACTAGGACCGTAGATACGCAGTATTTT.

This clonotype was counted a few times. The rearrangement links TRBV27 to TRBJ1-5; TRBD1 might be the D (5 bases). The V end was cut by 2 bases, the J end by 3 bases, with 14 bases between. This CDR3 contains 16 residues. From germline, CDR1 is MNHEY and CDR2 SMNVEV (reference sequence). The CDR3 DNA reads TGTGCCAGCAGTTTAGAAGCAGGGAGGATCAATCAGCCCCAGCATTTT. The encoded protein is CASSLEAGRINQPQHF.

This clonotype was recorded a few times. V gene TRBV4-2 combines with J gene TRBJ1-2; TRBD1 matches 10 bases. CDR3 length: 15 amino acids. Germline trimming cut 1 base from V and 4 bases from J; bases unmatched to any gene: 3. CDR1 and CDR2 from the germline V gene are LGHNA and YNFKEQ. CDR3 DNA: TGTGCCAGCAGCCAAGCCGGGACAGGGGTCTATGGCTACACCTTC. Translating it yields CASSQAGTGVYGYTF.

Many counts were recorded for this clonotype. The CDR3: CATSQPRGNTEAFF. DNA for the CDR3: TGTGCCACCTCCCAGCCCAGGGGGAACACTGAAGCTTTCTTT. The J gene is TRBJ1-1, the V gene TRBV10-3, with TRBD1 as a possible D gene (6 bases). Trimming left V 10 bases short and J 1 base short, with 16 bases between. The germline CDR1 and CDR2 sequences are ENHRY and SYGVKD. The CDR3 runs 14 residues.

This clonotype was picked up a small number of times. The DNA of the CDR3 is TGCGCCAGCAGCATTCGACTAGCGGGGGGTAATGAGCAGTTCTTC. Amino acids: CASSIRLAGGNEQFF. The V call is TRBV5-1, the J call TRBJ2-1, with 13 bases fitting TRBD2. This CDR3 has 15 amino acids. Germline V gives CDR1 SGHRS, CDR2 YFSETQ. Trimming at V came to 4 bases and at J to 7 bases, leaving 5 bases not matched to a gene.

In its sample, this clonotype was seen a few times. The chain links TRBV24-1 to TRBJ2-1; D possibly corresponds to TRBD1 (6 bases). The CDR3 consists of 16 residues. CDR1 and CDR2 (germline): KGHDR, SFDVKD. Trimming removed 9 bases at V and 4 bases at J, with 21 bases between. The CDR3 loop is CATGGWGSTAYNEQFF. The CDR3 nucleotides read TGTGCCACCGGGGGCTGGGGCTCAACCGCGTACAATGAGCAGTTCTTC.

This clonotype was detected only a few times. The CDR3: CASSRQGAPTTEAFF. The CDR3 DNA is TGTGCCAGCTCGAGGCAGGGGGCACCTACCACTGAAGCTTTCTTT. The rearrangement uses TRBV2 and TRBJ1-1, with 8 nucleotides matching TRBD1. Germline loops: CDR1 SNHLY, CDR2 FYNNEI. The CDR3 loop spans 15 amino acids. V gave up 8 bases and J gave up 4 bases; unmatched junction bases: 12.

This clonotype appeared a few times. The J gene is TRBJ1-3, the V gene TRBV4-3, with D perhaps TRBD1 (5 bases). Looked up from germline, CDR1 is LGHNA and CDR2 is YSLEER. Trimming removed 3 bases from V and 4 bases from J, with 16 bases in between. The CDR3 contains 16 residues. This CDR3 reads CASSQQWAGFGNTIYF. CDR3 sequence (DNA): TGCGCCAGCAGCCAGCAGTGGGCAGGGTTCGGAAACACCATATATTTT.

The chain joins TRBV15 to TRBJ1-1; 10 bases match TRBD1. V shed 0 bases, J shed 1 base, and the junction held 5 bases outside the gene matches. CDR3 length: 17 amino acids. From germline, CDR1 is LNHNV and CDR2 YYDKDF (reference sequence). The CDR3 nucleotides read TGTGCCACCAGCAGAGATTCGGGACAGGGGTGGAACACTGAAGCTTTCTTT. Protein product: CATSRDSGQGWNTEAFF.

The chain carries TRBV29-1 and TRBJ1-2, with a tentative D call TRBD1 (5 bases). This CDR3 comprises 12 residues. Germline V gene sequence: CDR1 SQVTM, CDR2 ANQGSEA. CDR3 sequence: CSTREGNYGYTF. The DNA for the CDR3 is TGCAGTACCAGGGAGGGGAACTATGGCTACACCTTC.

This clonotype appeared a few times. The chain couples TRBV12-3 or TRBV12-4 to TRBJ2-7; 11 nucleotides match TRBD2. After removal of 1 base from V and 2 bases from J, the junction contained 4 bases not matched to a gene. This CDR3 is built from 16 residues. This CDR3 is CASSLGPGLAAYEQYF. CDR3 sequence (DNA): TGTGCCAGCAGTTTAGGGCCGGGACTAGCGGCCTACGAGCAGTACTTC.

This chain joins TRBV3-1 and TRBJ2-1; TRBD2 matches 9 bases. The CDR3 is 16 residues long. V gave up 1 base and J gave up 4 bases; unmatched junction bases: 5. Germline V lookup: CDR1 LGHDT, CDR2 YNNKEL (reference sequence). The CDR3 nucleotides are TGTGCCAGCAGCCAAGCCCGTCTAGCGGGATACAATGAGCAGTTCTTC. It encodes CASSQARLAGYNEQFF.

The table lists this clonotype with a few counts. The V and J genes are TRBV24-1 and TRBJ2-7; TRBD2 matches at 8 bases. Trimming at V came to 2 bases and at J to 2 bases, leaving 4 bases not matched to a gene. Germline V gene lookup returns CDR1 KGHDR and CDR2 SFDVKD. This CDR3 comprises 15 residues. The CDR3 protein is CATSDSQAGAYEQYF. In DNA, the CDR3 is TGTGCCACCAGTGATTCACAAGCGGGGGCCTACGAGCAGTACTTC.

The chain recombines TRBV18 with TRBJ2-5; D is ambiguous. CDR1 and CDR2 (germline): KGHSH, LQKENI. The CDR3 spans 13 residues. With 1 base removed from V and 5 bases from J, the gap between germline ends came to 8 bases. CDR3 loop: CASSPQETETQYF. The CDR3 DNA is TGTGCCAGCTCACCACAGGAGACGGAGACCCAGTACTTC.

The rearrangement uses TRBV5-1 and TRBJ2-3; D perhaps matches TRBD1 (6 bases). This CDR3 is built from 15 residues. CDR1 is SGHRS, CDR2 YFSETQ, per germline. V was cut by 2 bases and J by 4 bases, with 14 bases left in between. Here the CDR3 reads CASSLTRAGADTQYF. The DNA of the CDR3 is TGCGCCAGCAGCTTAACCCGCGCAGGGGCAGATACGCAGTATTTT.

This clonotype turned up a few times. The rearrangement links TRBV7-2 to TRBJ2-5, with D perhaps being TRBD1 or TRBD2 (5 bases each). With 0 bases removed from V and 0 bases from J, the gap between germline ends came to 5 bases. The CDR3 loop spans 14 amino acids. Germline V CDR1 and CDR2: SGHTA, FQGNSA. In DNA form, the CDR3 reads TGTGCCAGCAGCTTAGCGGGACACCAAGAGACCCAGTACTTC. This gives the protein CASSLAGHQETQYF.

This rearrangement joins TRBV19 to TRBJ1-1; D unresolved. The V and J ends lost 7 bases and 0 bases respectively, with 18 bases between them. There are 16 residues in the CDR3. From germline, CDR1 is LNHDA and CDR2 SQIVND (reference sequence). The CDR3 reads CASTIGKLIMNTEAFF. CDR3 DNA: TGTGCCAGTACCATCGGGAAACTCATAATGAACACTGAAGCTTTCTTT.

This clonotype turned up a few times. The chain carries TRBV6-1 and TRBJ2-7; D not resolved. The CDR3 extends over 11 amino acids. Trimming pared 2 bases from V and 1 base from J, leaving 0 bases between. From germline, CDR1 is MNHNS and CDR2 SASEGT. This chain's CDR3 is CASSESYEQYF. The CDR3 bases are TGTGCCAGCAGTGAATCCTACGAGCAGTACTTC.

There are a few counts of this clonotype. This chain links TRBV10-3 with TRBJ1-5, with no clear D. In germline, CDR1 is ENHRY, CDR2 SYGVKD. V lost 2 bases and J lost 7, with 9 bases in between. The CDR3 runs to 13 residues. The CDR3 DNA follows: TGTGCCATCAGTGAGGAGAGGAACCAGCCCCAGCATTTT. It translates to CAISEERNQPQHF.

This chain connects TRBV5-1 to TRBJ2-7; D possibly corresponds to TRBD1 (5 bases). Trimming pared 1 base from V and 0 bases from J, leaving 8 bases between. CDR1 and CDR2 (germline): SGHRS, YFSETQ. The CDR3 loop spans 14 amino acids. CDR3 nucleotides: TGCGCCAGCAGCTTGCACAGGACCTCCTACGAGCAGTACTTC. Its translation is CASSLHRTSYEQYF.

The chain carries TRBV9 and TRBJ2-7; 7 bases align to TRBD2. Germline values: CDR1 SGDLS, CDR2 YYNGEE. The CDR3 spans 14 residues. The V and J ends lost 2 bases and 3 bases, in that order; junction bases with no gene match: 5. In nucleotides, the CDR3 is TGTGCCAGCAGCGTCTCTGCGGGGGACTACGAGCAGTACTTC. Translation: CASSVSAGDYEQYF.

The chain couples TRBV6-2 or TRBV6-3 to TRBJ2-1; the D gene is possibly TRBD2 (6 bases). V was shortened by 5 bases and J by 6 bases, with 14 bases between the two germline ends. The CDR3 is made up of 14 amino acids. The V gene's germline CDR1 is MNHEY and CDR2 SVGEGT. The CDR3 reads CASSPPPSANEQFF. DNA of the CDR3: TGTGCCAGCAGTCCCCCCCCTAGCGCCAATGAGCAGTTCTTC.

This clonotype has only a few counts. The chain carries TRBV12-3 or TRBV12-4 and TRBJ1-2; D remains ambiguous. The germline V and J ends were trimmed by 3 bases and 1 base, with 6 bases remaining between them. The length of the CDR3 is 13 residues. The CDR3 DNA sequence: TGTGCCAGCAGTTTCGGGAATAACTATGGCTACACCTTC. As protein: CASSFGNNYGYTF.

V usage is TRBV3-1 and J usage is TRBJ2-5; D is undetermined. Germline-derived CDR1 and CDR2 are LGHDT and YNNKEL (reference sequence). CDR3 size: 13 residues. V was clipped by 4 bases and J by 3 bases, with 9 bases between them. For the CDR3, the DNA is TGTGCCAGCAGCCCGACTGATGAAGAGACCCAGTACTTC. As protein: CASSPTDEETQYF.

The rearrangement links TRBV20-1 to TRBJ2-1; 7 bases are shared with TRBD1. Germline CDR1 DFQATT, CDR2 SNEGSKA (reference sequence). After removal of 2 bases from V and 0 bases from J, the junction contained 7 bases not matched to a gene. The CDR3 is made up of 16 amino acids. The CDR3 sequence is CSARPGTESSYNEQFF. CDR3 DNA: TGCAGTGCTAGACCGGGGACAGAGAGCTCCTACAATGAGCAGTTCTTC.

There are many counts of this clonotype. V gene TRBV7-9 combines with J gene TRBJ2-5; D is ambiguous. Trimming pared 4 bases from V and 2 bases from J, leaving 8 bases between. The CDR3 is made up of 13 amino acids. Germline V CDR1 and CDR2: SEHNR, FQNEAQ (reference sequence). The CDR3 here is CASSSAAQETQYF. The DNA of the CDR3 is TGTGCCAGCAGCTCCGCGGCACAAGAGACCCAGTACTTC.

The J gene is TRBJ2-7, the V gene TRBV3-1; D uncertain. V dropped 3 bases and J dropped 3 bases, with 6 bases sitting between them. This CDR3 has 12 amino acids. Germline CDR1 is LGHDT and CDR2 is YNNKEL (reference sequence). The CDR3 sequence: CASSQGFYEQYF. CDR3 DNA: TGTGCCAGCAGCCAGGGATTCTACGAGCAGTACTTC.

The V gene is TRBV6-4, the J gene TRBJ2-2; 10 bases map to TRBD2. The CDR3 loop spans 17 amino acids. V shed 5 bases, J shed 1 base, and the junction held 7 bases outside the gene matches. CDR1 is MRHNA, CDR2 SNTAGT, per germline. CDR3 DNA: TGTGCCAGCAGTTCCCGATCTAGCGGGAGGAACACCGGGGAGCTGTTTTTT. Translation: CASSSRSSGRNTGELFF.